These 7 T cell receptor beta chains were all obtained from the same sample, sequenced in a study of vaccination effects on CD4 cells after COVID-19. Data came from immunoSEQ multiplex PCR; TCRdb stores just in-frame clones and leaves some out. The table has around 60,000 clones, around 77% seen once. Their antigens remain unidentified. CD4+ T cells specific for antigen were expanded with viral peptide pools by the ViraFEST assay before sequencing. It was after approximately 10 days of culture that CD4+ T cells were isolated. Having tested negative for nucleocapsid antibodies, the vaccine recipients showed no prior SARS-CoV-2 infection. Sequencing used CD4+ T cells from PBMCs cultured with HCoV-NL63 spike peptides, obtained before COVID-19 vaccination. The receptor set was obtained from a human donor who received a COVID-19 vaccine.

DNA for the CDR3: TGTGCCAGCAGCTCCGATCACGCAGATACGCAGTATTTT. It specifies CASSSDHADTQYF. This chain connects TRBV5-5 to TRBJ2-3; no clear D. Trimming removed 3 bases from V and 4 bases from J, with 9 bases in between. The CDR3 covers 13 residues. Germline V gives CDR1 SGHKS, CDR2 YYEKEE (reference sequence).

V and J are TRBV5-1 and TRBJ2-3, with 10 positions matching TRBD1. From germline, CDR1 is SGHRS and CDR2 YFSETQ. Trimming removed 2 bases from V and 4 bases from J; junction bases left unmatched: 10. This CDR3 is 17 amino acids long. The CDR3: CASSLGLLGQGSDTQYF. In DNA form, the CDR3 reads TGCGCCAGCAGCTTAGGCCTCTTGGGACAGGGGTCAGATACGCAGTATTTT.

The chain joins TRBV24-1 to TRBJ2-1, with 10 bases fitting TRBD2. The J segment lost 8 bases and the V segment lost 3 bases, leaving 6 bases of the junction unmatched. CDR1 and CDR2 (germline): KGHDR, SFDVKD. CDR3 size: 15 residues. Here the CDR3 reads CATSDPGLATYEQFF. Written as DNA, the CDR3 is TGTGCCACCAGTGATCCGGGACTAGCGACGTATGAGCAGTTCTTC.

V gene TRBV19 combines with J gene TRBJ2-2, with 7 bases aligning to TRBD1. The length of the CDR3 is 13 residues. Germline V gene data show CDR1 as LNHDA and CDR2 as SQIVND (reference sequence). Germline trimming cut 9 bases from V and 1 base from J; bases unmatched to any gene: 2. CDR3 DNA sequence: TGTGCCAGCCGACAGGGGAACACCGGGGAGCTGTTTTTT. Protein sequence: CASRQGNTGELFF.

This chain links TRBV10-2 with TRBJ1-2; D not resolved. Germline CDR1 reads WSHSY; CDR2 reads SAAADI. V was trimmed by 3 bases and J by 3 bases, leaving 5 bases between them. The CDR3 length is 12 residues. The CDR3 loop reads CASSDSYYGYTF. CDR3 DNA sequence: TGCGCCAGCAGTGACAGCTACTATGGCTACACCTTC.

V is TRBV12-5 and J is TRBJ2-2; TRBD1 is a possible D gene (6 bases). The V end was cut by 0 bases, the J end by 3 bases, with 8 bases between. The CDR3 runs to 15 residues. Germline CDR1 reads LGHNT; CDR2 reads FRNRAP. CDR3 loop: CASGLVGHYTGELFF. The CDR3 bases are TGTGCTAGTGGTTTGGTGGGACACTACACCGGGGAGCTGTTTTTT.

V and J are TRBV4-1 and TRBJ2-3, with TRBD2 matching over 12 bases. The CDR3 sequence is 14 residues long. CDR1 is MGHRA and CDR2 is YSYEKL in the germline V gene. With V trimmed by 6 bases and J by 5 bases, 3 bases remained unmatched. The CDR3 here is CASSLAGGRDTQYF. The CDR3 nucleotides are TGCGCCAGCAGTCTAGCGGGGGGGCGAGATACGCAGTATTTT.